This T cell receptor beta chain was identified during a study of circulating and synovial CD4+ cells in juvenile arthritis. TCRdb keeps only in-frame clones here, not all; method: immunoSEQ multiplex PCR. This sample has 2,500 to 4,000 clones, with roughly 85% found just once. Of note for this clone: Its antigen remains unknown.

Overall study results and limits: T cell genome counts differed by at least an order of magnitude between CPL and CD4 samples. Diversity here was lower than in bulk blood CD4 cells.

Per germline, CDR1 SGHTA and CDR2 FQGTGA. This CDR3 is built from 17 residues. V was cut by 2 bases and J by 0 bases, with 14 bases left in between. What was sequenced was CD4+ T cells from synovial fluid. V gene TRBV7-3 combines with J gene TRBJ2-1; the D gene is possibly TRBD2 (6 bases). The receptor was isolated from a human donor with juvenile idiopathic arthritis. Here the CDR3 reads CASSLWRVQSSYNEQFF. The CDR3 DNA follows: TGTGCCAGCAGCTTATGGAGGGTCCAGAGCTCCTACAATGAGCAGTTCTTC.